Listed below are T cell receptor beta chains from one sample, sequenced in a study of cytomegalovirus exposure and HLA in healthy donors. Measured with immunoSEQ multiplex PCR; TCRdb has only the in-frame clones, and not every one. The table records around 200,000 clones, 85% to 90% of them present only once. The sample was PBMCs. The origin of the receptors is a young woman in good health and CMV-seronegative. Both conserved end residues are part of each CDR3. D genes are given only for firm matches. Rows give clone size only sometimes, using once, few, many, or a class for an expanded clone.

TRBJ1-3,once,NA,TRBV5-1,TGCGCCAGCAGCTTGGATGGGGGACATCGAAACACCATATATTTT,CASSLDGGHRNTIYF
TRBJ1-5,NA,TRBD1,TRBV19,TGTGCCAGTATGGTTACAGGGGAGGATCAGCCCCAGCATTTT,CASMVTGEDQPQHF
TRBJ1-2,once,NA,TRBV11-2,TGTGCCAGCAGCTTAACCCCGGAGGGGACCTATGGCTACACCTTC,CASSLTPEGTYGYTF
TRBJ1-5,NA,TRBD1,TRBV15,TGTGCCACCAGCAGAGACGGACAGGGGTATCAGCCCCAGCATTTT,CATSRDGQGYQPQHF
TRBJ1-2,NA,NA,TRBV6-5,TGTGCCAGCAGTTACCAGGCCCAGGGCCGAGGCTACACCTTC,CASSYQAQGRGYTF
TRBJ1-1,few,NA,TRBV4-1,TGCGCCAGCAGCCGTGGACAGAGGGGGAACACTGAAGCTTTCTTT,CASSRGQRGNTEAFF
TRBJ1-1,NA,TRBD1,TRBV29-1,TGCAGCGTTCAGGGTGGGACAGGGGGCCCATTGAACACTGAAGCTTTCTTT,CSVQGGTGGPLNTEAFF
TRBJ2-7,NA,NA,TRBV6-6,TGTGCCAGCACCGAATGGGGCCGTTCCTACGAGCAGTACTTC,CASTEWGRSYEQYF
TRBJ1-1,NA,NA,TRBV6-5,NA,CASSTSTAMNTEAFF
TRBJ1-5,NA,NA,TRBV30,TGTGCCTGGAGCCGGGGGACTGTCAATCAGCCCCAGCATTTT,CAWSRGTVNQPQHF
TRBJ2-7,NA,NA,TRBV2,TGTGCCAGCAGTGAAATGGGCGAGCAGTACTTC,CASSEMGEQYF
TRBJ2-3,NA,NA,TRBV19,TGTGCCAGTAGTGCCCTCGGACTAAAAGATAGCGATACGCAGTATTTT,CASSALGLKDSDTQYF
TRBJ2-7,once,NA,TRBV7-6,TGTGCCAGCAGCTTAGGTTCAGGGTATTGGTACGAGCAGTACTTC,CASSLGSGYWYEQYF
TRBJ2-7,once,TRBD2,TRBV4-1,TGCGCCAGCAGCCAGCGCGGGAGCTCCTACGAGCAGTACTTC,CASSQRGSSYEQYF
TRBJ2-3,few,TRBD1,TRBV25-1,TGTGCCAGCAGGGGACAGGGAACAGATACGCAGTATTTT,CASRGQGTDTQYF
TRBJ2-2,NA,NA,TRBV2,TGTGCCAGCTCCCGGAACACCGGGGAGCTGTTTTTT,CASSRNTGELFF
TRBJ2-7,NA,TRBD1,TRBV6-5,TGTGCCAGCAGGGCGGACAGGGCACCGTACGAGCAGTACTTC,CASRADRAPYEQYF
TRBJ1-5,NA,TRBD1,TRBV7-9,TGTGCCAGCAGCCTCGGGACAGGGCGCCAGCCCCAGCATTTT,CASSLGTGRQPQHF
TRBJ2-7,NA,NA,TRBV30,TGTGCCTGGAGTGGTACCCAAGGCGGAACCTACGAGCAGTACTTC,CAWSGTQGGTYEQYF
TRBJ2-1,once,NA,TRBV30,TGTGCCTGGACCCTACCCCGTAAGTCCTACAATGAGCAGTTCTTC,CAWTLPRKSYNEQFF
TRBJ1-6,NA,NA,TRBV18,TGTGCCACCAAAACCTCGGTCGGCTCCTATAATTCACCCCTCCACTTT,CATKTSVGSYNSPLHF
TRBJ2-2,NA,TRBD1,TRBV29-1,TGCAGCGCCCAGGACAGGGGCGAGACCGGGGAGCTGTTTTTT,CSAQDRGETGELFF
TRBJ2-1,few,TRBD2,TRBV19,TGTGCCAGTAGGAGCCTAGCGGGGACATCCTCCTACAATGAGCAGTTCTTC,CASRSLAGTSSYNEQFF
TRBJ2-7,few,NA,TRBV7-3,TGTGCCAGCAGACCCAACGTGAGGCGGGACTACGAGCAGTACTTC,CASRPNVRRDYEQYF
TRBJ2-7,NA,TRBD2,TRBV7-9,TGTGCCAGCAGCTTAATAGGGAGGGCCTACGAGCAGTACTTC,CASSLIGRAYEQYF
TRBJ2-3,NA,NA,TRBV5-1,TGCGCCAGCAGCTTGGGGCAGGCCACAGATACGCAGTATTTT,CASSLGQATDTQYF
TRBJ2-4,NA,NA,TRBV6-5,TGTGCCAGCAGTTACTCGACCAGGGCTAGAAACATTCAGTACTTC,CASSYSTRARNIQYF
TRBJ1-4,NA,NA,TRBV4-1,TGCGCCAGCAGCCTTTCGGGAGGGGCATATGGAGAAAAACTGTTTTTT,CASSLSGGAYGEKLFF
TRBJ2-7,NA,TRBD1,TRBV6-6,TGTGCCAGCGGGGGGCAGGGGGCCAGCATGGACTTC,CASGGQGASMDF
TRBJ1-5,NA,TRBD1,TRBV10-3,TGTGCCATCTCCCCGACAGGGGGCAATCAGCCCCAGCATTTT,CAISPTGGNQPQHF
TRBJ1-1,NA,NA,TRBV29-1,TGCAGCGCAAATCCCGGGAATGGGAACACTGAAGCTTTCTTT,CSANPGNGNTEAFF
TRBJ2-5,once,TRBD2,TRBV4-2,TGTGCCAGCAGCCAACTAGCGGGGGGGCCAGAGACCCAGTACTTC,CASSQLAGGPETQYF
TRBJ2-7,once,TRBD2,TRBV9,TGTGCCAGCAGCGTCGTCGGGACTAGTATTTACGAGCAGTACTTC,CASSVVGTSIYEQYF
TRBJ2-1,few,TRBD2,TRBV10-1,TGCGCCAGCAGTGCGGCTAGCGGGCACCTTGGGGAGCAGTTCTTC,CASSAASGHLGEQFF
TRBJ1-1,NA,NA,TRBV9,TGTGCCAGCAGCGCCCCGGGTGAAGCTTTCTTT,CASSAPGEAFF